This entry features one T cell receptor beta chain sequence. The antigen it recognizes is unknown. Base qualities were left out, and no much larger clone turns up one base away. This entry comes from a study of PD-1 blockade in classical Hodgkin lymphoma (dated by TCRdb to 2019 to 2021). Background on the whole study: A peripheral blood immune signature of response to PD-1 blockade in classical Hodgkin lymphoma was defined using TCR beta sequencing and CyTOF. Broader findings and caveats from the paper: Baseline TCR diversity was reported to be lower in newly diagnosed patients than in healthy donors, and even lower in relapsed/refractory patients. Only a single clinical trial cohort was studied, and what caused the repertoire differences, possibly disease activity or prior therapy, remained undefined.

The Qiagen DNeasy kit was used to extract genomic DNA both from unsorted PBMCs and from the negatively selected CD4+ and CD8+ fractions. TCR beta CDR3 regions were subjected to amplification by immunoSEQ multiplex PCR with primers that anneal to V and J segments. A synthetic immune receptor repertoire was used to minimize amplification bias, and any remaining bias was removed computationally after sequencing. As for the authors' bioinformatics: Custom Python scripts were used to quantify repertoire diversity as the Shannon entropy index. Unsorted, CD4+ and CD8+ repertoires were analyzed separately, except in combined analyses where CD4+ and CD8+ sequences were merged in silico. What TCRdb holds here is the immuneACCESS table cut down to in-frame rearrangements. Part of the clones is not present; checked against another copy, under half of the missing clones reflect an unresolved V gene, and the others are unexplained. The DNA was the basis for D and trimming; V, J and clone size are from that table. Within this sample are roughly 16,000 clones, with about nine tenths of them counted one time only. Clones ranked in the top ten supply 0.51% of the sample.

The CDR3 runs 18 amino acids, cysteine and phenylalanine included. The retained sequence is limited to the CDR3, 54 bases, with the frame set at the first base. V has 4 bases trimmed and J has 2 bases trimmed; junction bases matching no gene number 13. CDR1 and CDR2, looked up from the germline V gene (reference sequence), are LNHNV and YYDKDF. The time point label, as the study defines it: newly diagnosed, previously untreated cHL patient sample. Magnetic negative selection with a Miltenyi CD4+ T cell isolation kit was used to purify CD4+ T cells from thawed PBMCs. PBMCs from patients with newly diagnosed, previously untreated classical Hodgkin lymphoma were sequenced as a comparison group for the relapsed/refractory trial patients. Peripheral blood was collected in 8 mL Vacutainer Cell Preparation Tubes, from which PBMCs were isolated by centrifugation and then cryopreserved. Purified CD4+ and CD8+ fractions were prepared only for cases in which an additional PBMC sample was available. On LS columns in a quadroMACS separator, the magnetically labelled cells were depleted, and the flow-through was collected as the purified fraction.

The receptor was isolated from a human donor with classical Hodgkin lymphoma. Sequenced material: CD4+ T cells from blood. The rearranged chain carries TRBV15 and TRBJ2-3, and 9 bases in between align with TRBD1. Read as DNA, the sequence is TGTGCCACCAGCAAAACCGGGACAGGGATTGGAACCACAGATACGCAGTATTTT. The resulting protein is CATSKTGTGIGTTDTQYF.